One and the same sample provided the 7 T cell receptor beta chains below, sequenced in a study of vaccination effects on CD4 cells after COVID-19 (dated by TCRdb to 2022 to 2024). Their target antigens are unknown. In the ViraFEST assay, PBMC were stimulated with viral peptide pools, and TCR sequencing was then used to find antigen-specific CD4+ T cell clonotypes based on their expansion. After around 10 days of culture, CD4+ T cells were isolated with the EasySep CD4+ T cell isolation kit. The absence of prior SARS-CoV-2 infection in healthy vaccine recipients was confirmed by negative nucleocapsid antibodies before and after vaccination. Preparation of the library involved the immunoSEQ multiplex PCR assay. The source is immuneACCESS, and TCRdb retained only in-frame sequences with V and J called. Part of the clones is not carried over; for the studies checked, unresolved V genes explain less than half of this, and the remainder is unexplained. Across this sample there are fewer than 70,000 clones, with 75% to 90% seen only once. 10% to 15% of the sample lies in the top ten.

Sequences were derived from CD4+ T cells from PBMCs cultured with SARS-CoV-2 spike peptides, sampled before COVID-19 vaccination. In light of the paper, this sample's cell subset or site label describes: SARS-CoV-2 spike overlapping peptide pool stimulation. Source of these receptors: a human donor who received a COVID-19 vaccine.

The genes are TRBV6-2 or TRBV6-3 and TRBJ1-2; no clear D gene. Between the trimmed V and J ends, which lost 0 bases and 8 bases, there was a span of 7 bases. Germline CDR1 is MNHEY and CDR2 is SVGEGT. The CDR3 runs to 12 residues. CDR3 region: CASSYSEDGYTF. CDR3 in DNA: TGTGCCAGCAGTTACTCTGAGGACGGCTACACCTTC.

This chain links TRBV2 with TRBJ2-2; maybe TRBD1 (6 bases). Germline values: CDR1 SNHLY, CDR2 FYNNEI. This CDR3 region has 16 residues. Trimming cost V 4 bases and J 1 base, with 13 bases left between them. CDR3 region: CASSVFGTQNTGELFF. CDR3 bases: TGTGCCAGCAGTGTTTTCGGGACACAGAACACCGGGGAGCTGTTTTTT.

The chain uses TRBV7-2 and TRBJ2-1; tentatively, D is TRBD2 (6 bases). The CDR3 spans 15 residues. Trimming shortened V by 7 bases and J by 9 bases, and 22 bases separated the two germline ends. Germline assignment: CDR1 SGHTA and CDR2 FQGNSA. The DNA of the CDR3 is TGTGCCAGCATCCCGCCCGGCGGGATAAGCTCTGAGCAGTTCTTC. Its protein product is CASIPPGGISSEQFF.

The chain couples TRBV30 to TRBJ1-1; no definite D call. Trimming removed 3 bases from V and 1 base from J, with 9 bases in between. The CDR3 has 13 amino acids. In germline, CDR1 is GTSNPN, CDR2 SVGIG (reference sequence). Here the CDR3 reads CAWSVHPNTEAFF. The CDR3 DNA follows: TGTGCCTGGAGCGTACATCCGAACACTGAAGCTTTCTTT.

V usage is TRBV24-1 and J usage is TRBJ2-7; 9 nucleotides agree with TRBD1. The CDR3 length is 16 residues. Germline V lookup: CDR1 KGHDR, CDR2 SFDVKD. V lost 1 base, J lost 3 bases, and 6 bases stayed unmatched. The CDR3 DNA is TGTGCCACCAGTGATTTAAACGGGACAGGGTTCTACGAGCAGTACGTC. Protein sequence: CATSDLNGTGFYEQYV.

The CDR3 sequence: CASSLPRGLSSGANVLTF. The CDR3 nucleotides read TGTGCCAGCTCACTCCCCCGGGGGCTGAGCTCTGGGGCCAACGTCCTGACTTTC. The chain combines TRBV18 with TRBJ2-6, with D perhaps assigned TRBD1 or TRBD2 (6 bases each). V dropped 4 bases and J dropped 0 bases, with 16 bases sitting between them. CDR3 length equals 18 residues. Germline CDR1 and CDR2: KGHSH and LQKENI.

The chain is built from TRBV7-2 and TRBJ2-1; tentatively, D is TRBD1 (6 bases). The CDR3 spans 14 residues. The germline gives CDR1 SGHTA, CDR2 FQGNSA. Deletions cut 1 base from V and 4 bases from J, with 8 bases between. CDR3 nucleotide sequence: TGTGCCAGCAGCTTAGTCGGACAGTACAATGAGCAGTTCTTC. Its translation is CASSLVGQYNEQFF.